This T cell receptor (beta chain) originates from a study of identical twins (dated by TCRdb to the mid-2010s). Concerning the study at large: The study deep-sequenced TCR alpha and beta repertoires from monozygotic twins, unrelated adults of various ages and cord blood to test whether fetal clonotypes persist. Replicate twin experiments were performed at different times using different library preparation protocols to rule out contamination.

As encoded in the germline V gene (reference sequence), CDR1 is DFQATT while CDR2 is SNEGSKA. Spanning cysteine to phenylalanine, the CDR3 consists of 12 amino acids. Only the CDR3 region is kept as DNA, spanning 36 bases read in frame from base 1. The junction shows trimming of 2 bases on V and 4 bases on J, and the gene matches do not reach 0 bases of it. This clonotype was seen at least ten times. Its target antigen remains unknown. Within one base of it there is no much larger clone, and no base qualities were kept. All donors were healthy Caucasians. On the study overall, not on this receptor specifically: Zero-insertion analyses could be partly confounded by invariant T cells such as MAIT and iNKT, though diverse VJ usage argued against such confounding for most clonotypes. Recombination models systematically underestimated out-of-frame TCR alpha sharing in monozygotic twins but agreed with sharing between unrelated individuals. A weaker excess of twin sharing was found in beta out-of-frame sequences because the signal-to-noise ratio was lowered by fewer shared sequences. Fewer insertions were carried by abundant cord blood beta clonotypes, a similar but weaker trend appeared in young adult naive repertoires, and no such trend appeared in memory repertoires. Conclusions relied on cross-sectional statistical analysis, since the same donors could not be followed over many years. Out-of-frame TCR alpha sequences shared between twins showed an excess of low generation-probability sequences compared with coincidental sharing between unrelated individuals.

Library prep was done by 5' RACE. TCRdb records Illumina HiSeq 2000 as the sequencer. Template switching added a universal primer binding site, and the final cDNA carried a unique molecular identifier that allowed TCR cDNA molecules to be counted accurately. First-strand cDNA for TCR alpha and beta chains was synthesized from specific primers in the conserved constant-segment region. Each cDNA library was double barcoded, with a SMART-Mk sample barcode plus Illumina barcodes, to control for contamination. Two successive PCR steps introduced TruSeq adapter sequences along with Illumina sample barcodes. TCR alpha and beta cDNA libraries were sequenced on the Illumina HiSeq platform with custom primers. The paper's data handling went like this. MiGEC was used to process raw reads and extract unique molecular identifiers, and MiXCR was used to find CDR3 positions. For each individual, recombination models were inferred using an EM algorithm with the repgenHMM and IGoR tools. Shared clonotypes were analyzed with the tcR package in R, and sharing was normalized by the product of cloneset sizes. Out-of-frame nonproductive sequences were analyzed to study raw recombination free of thymic and clonal selection effects. The raw public data were reprocessed by TCRdb itself: fastp quality trimming at Q25, MiXCR clonotype calling, in-frame beta chains only. One record per CDR3 amino acid sequence lists the most common genes and DNA. The V and J calls shown here were made by TCRdb, not taken from the authors' results. This sample holds 1.5 million to 2 million distinct CDR3 sequences; around a third were observed only once. The ten largest clones capture about 0.25% of the sample.

Sequencing was done on a sample of cord blood. This TCR derives from a newborn girl in good health. This sequence uses TRBV20-1 and TRBJ1-2, with TRBD1 identical over 8 junction bases. The CDR3 loop reads CSARQGAYGYTF. The DNA reads TGCAGTGCTAGACAGGGGGCCTATGGCTACACCTTC.